These 24 T cell receptor beta chains share one sample of origin, sequenced in a study of cytomegalovirus exposure and HLA in healthy donors. Some clones are missing from TCRdb's copy, which holds only in-frame ones; the method was immunoSEQ multiplex PCR. The sample contains tens of thousands of clones, roughly 96% of which appear only once. The sequenced material came from PBMCs. Receptors originate from a man in his late teens or twenties in good health and CMV-seronegative.

The chain recombines TRBV5-5 with TRBJ2-7, with a weak D call TRBD2 (5 bases). The germline V and J ends were trimmed by 0 bases and 2 bases, with 18 bases remaining between them. The CDR3 is made up of 17 amino acids. In germline, CDR1 is SGHKS, CDR2 YYEKEE (reference sequence). In nucleotides, the CDR3 is TGTGCCAGCAGCTTGGCTTACCTAGCCAAAGGACCCTACGAGCAGTACTTC. Translation gives CASSLAYLAKGPYEQYF.

The sample holds one count of this clone. CDR3 in DNA: TGTGCCAGCAAACAGGGCCAAAACAATGAGCAGTTCTTC. Its protein is CASKQGQNNEQFF. The V and J genes are TRBV2 and TRBJ2-1; possible D gene TRBD1, 6 bases. CDR1 and CDR2 (germline): SNHLY, FYNNEI. V shed 7 bases and J shed 5 bases, with 12 bases lying between them. This CDR3 comprises 13 residues.

V gene TRBV4-1 combines with J gene TRBJ2-7, with a weak D call TRBD1 (7 bases). Trimming took off 4 bases at V and 0 bases at J, with 22 bases between the two ends. Germline CDR1 and CDR2: MGHRA and YSYEKL. The CDR3 has 18 amino acids. This CDR3 reads CASSRGEVRTGFSYEQYF. The CDR3 nucleotides are TGCGCCAGCAGCCGGGGGGAGGTCAGGACAGGCTTCTCCTACGAGCAGTACTTC.

This chain uses TRBV14 with TRBJ2-1; 7 bases are a match to TRBD1. The CDR3 consists of 17 residues. V shed 4 bases, J shed 4 bases, and the junction held 13 bases outside the gene matches. Looked up from germline, CDR1 is SGHDN and CDR2 is FVKESK. The CDR3, as DNA: TGTGCCAGCAGCCTCCAGAACAGGGGTCGGATATACAATGAGCAGTTCTTC. This sequence encodes CASSLQNRGRIYNEQFF.

The V call is TRBV18, the J call TRBJ1-1; 7 bases match TRBD1. This CDR3 has 14 residues. Germline V gives CDR1 KGHSH, CDR2 LQKENI. The V segment lost 4 bases and the J segment 7 bases; nucleotides outside the gene matches: 9. This chain's CDR3 is CASSHRDSDSEAFF. CDR3 bases: TGTGCCAGCTCACACCGGGACAGCGATAGTGAAGCTTTCTTT. The variable domain in full, with the rest retrieved from reference TRBV18 and TRBJ1-1, is NAGVMQNPRHLVRRRGQEARLRCSPMKGHSHVYWYRQLPEEGLKFMVYLQKENIIDESGMPKERFSAEFPKEGPSILRIQQVVRGDSAAYFCASSHRDSDSEAFFGQGTRLTVV.

The chain combines TRBV10-2 with TRBJ2-5, with TRBD1 as a possible D gene (6 bases). Deletions cut 2 bases from V and 2 bases from J, with 12 bases between. The CDR3 runs to 15 residues. Germline CDR1 and CDR2: WSHSY and SAAADI. This CDR3 is CASSEAGAGQETQYF. DNA for the CDR3: TGCGCCAGCAGTGAGGCAGGGGCCGGGCAAGAGACCCAGTACTTC.

This clone was detected only once. The chain has TRBV30 and TRBJ1-2, with TRBD1 identical over 7 bases. V was clipped by 1 base and J by 4 bases; unmatched bases: 3. CDR1 GTSNPN and CDR2 SVGIG come from the germline V gene (reference sequence). CDR3 length equals 13 residues. The CDR3 region has the DNA TGTGCCTGGAGTGAACAGGGGAGCTATGGCTACACCTTC. Its protein product is CAWSEQGSYGYTF.

The V call is TRBV18, the J call TRBJ1-1; 7 bases map to TRBD1. J lost 0 bases, V lost 2 bases, and 3 bases had no gene match. This CDR3 comprises 15 residues. Germline V CDR1 and CDR2: KGHSH, LQKENI. In nucleotides, the CDR3 is TGTGCCAGCTCACCAGCGGACAGGATGAACACTGAAGCTTTCTTT. Residues: CASSPADRMNTEAFF.

The gene calls are TRBV11-2 and TRBJ2-2, with 9 bases aligning to TRBD1. This CDR3 has 15 residues. V dropped 6 bases and J dropped 6; count of bases not matched to a gene: 8. Germline values: CDR1 SGHAT, CDR2 FQNNGV. The CDR3 coding sequence is TGTGCCAGCAGACAATGGACAGGGGTATCCGGGGAGCTGTTTTTT. Translating it yields CASRQWTGVSGELFF. The entire variable domain, with the rest obtained from reference TRBV11-2 and TRBJ2-2, is as follows: EAGVAQSPRYKIIEKRQSVAFWCNPISGHATLYWYQQILGQGPKLLIQFQNNGVVDDSQLPKDRFSAERLKGVDSTLKIQPAKLEDSAVYLCASRQWTGVSGELFFGEGSRLTVL.

This sequence joins TRBV27 and TRBJ1-1, with a tentative D call TRBD1 (5 bases). V shed 4 bases and J shed 3 bases, with 15 bases lying between them. CDR3 length: 15 residues. CDR1 and CDR2 from the germline V gene are MNHEY and SMNVEV (reference sequence). As DNA, the CDR3 is TGTGCCAGCAGTTGGGGGGGGGTAGGGCACACTGAAGCTTTCTTT. This gives the protein CASSWGGVGHTEAFF.

This clone was recorded only once. The rearrangement links TRBV5-1 to TRBJ2-7, with 7 bases matching TRBD1. Trimming removed 4 bases from V and 7 bases from J; junction bases left unmatched: 8. Germline CDR1 and CDR2: SGHRS and YFSETQ. This CDR3 is built from 13 residues. The CDR3 nucleotides read TGCGCCAGCAGCCGTACAGGGGCCTTGGAGCAGTACTTC. This translates into CASSRTGALEQYF.

The chain recombines TRBV5-1 with TRBJ2-7, with 11 bases identical to TRBD2. This CDR3 spans 16 amino acids. Germline V gene lookup returns CDR1 SGHRS and CDR2 YFSETQ. J was trimmed by 6 bases and V by 3 bases; bases with no gene match: 11. Here the CDR3 DNA reads TGCGCCAGCAGCTCGACGGGTAGCGGGAGGGTAGGCGAGCAGTACTTC. This gives the protein CASSSTGSGRVGEQYF. Full variable domain (outside the CDR3, taken from reference TRBV5-1 and TRBJ2-7): KAGVTQTPRYLIKTRGQQVTLSCSPISGHRSVSWYQQTPGQGLQFLFEYFSETQRNKGNFPGRFSGRQFSNSRSEMNVSTLELGDSALYLCASSSTGSGRVGEQYFGPGTRLTVT.

The V call is TRBV19, the J call TRBJ2-1, with TRBD2 matching over 9 bases. V dropped 6 bases and J dropped 7; count of bases not matched to a gene: 10. Germline V lookup: CDR1 LNHDA, CDR2 SQIVND (reference sequence). The CDR3 is 15 residues long. The chain's CDR3 is CASRGLAVEWNEQFF. The CDR3 region has the DNA TGTGCCAGTAGGGGACTAGCTGTGGAGTGGAATGAGCAGTTCTTC.

The chain carries TRBV5-5 and TRBJ1-1, with D uncertain. Germline V gene sequence: CDR1 SGHKS, CDR2 YYEKEE (reference sequence). V was pared by 5 bases and J by 4 bases, with 12 bases between. The CDR3 length is 13 residues. Written as DNA, the CDR3 is TGTGCCAGCAGACTGGAGGAGGTCACTGAAGCTTTCTTT. The encoded protein is CASRLEEVTEAFF.

Here the CDR3 reads CASSLGRGPSSYNSPLHF. The CDR3 DNA follows: TGTGCCAGCAGCTTAGGAAGGGGTCCGAGCTCCTATAATTCACCCCTCCACTTT. The V call is TRBV11-2, the J call TRBJ1-6; TRBD1 is a possible D gene (5 bases). The CDR3 length is 18 residues. Per the germline V gene, CDR1 is SGHAT and CDR2 is FQNNGV. V lost 1 base and J 0 bases, leaving 13 bases between the germline ends.

The genes are TRBV27 and TRBJ2-7; no reliable D call. Germline values: CDR1 MNHEY, CDR2 SMNVEV (reference sequence). Trimming left V 5 bases short and J 0 bases short, with 14 bases between. The CDR3 extends over 15 amino acids. The CDR3 reads CASSLSALGSYEQYF. In nucleotides, the CDR3 is TGTGCCAGCAGTCTCTCAGCGCTTGGCTCCTACGAGCAGTACTTC.

The chain joins TRBV9 to TRBJ1-6; a possible D gene is TRBD1 (5 bases). This CDR3 is built from 13 residues. Germline assignment: CDR1 SGDLS and CDR2 YYNGEE. Trimming pared 0 bases from V and 10 bases from J, leaving 8 bases between. The CDR3 sequence is CASSVEGLSPLHF. The CDR3, as DNA: TGTGCCAGCAGCGTAGAGGGACTCTCACCCCTCCACTTT.

The chain has TRBV15 and TRBJ1-3; TRBD1 might be the D (5 bases). The CDR3 spans 16 residues. Trimming took 0 bases from V and 0 from J, leaving 9 bases between them. From germline, CDR1 is LNHNV and CDR2 YYDKDF (reference sequence). CDR3 DNA: TGTGCCACCAGCAGAGATCGGACAATCTCTGGAAACACCATATATTTT. It encodes CATSRDRTISGNTIYF.

This chain links TRBV28 with TRBJ1-2; no firm D call. In germline, CDR1 is MDHEN, CDR2 SYDVKM. Trimming took off 1 base at V and 4 bases at J, with 10 bases between the two ends. This CDR3 has 14 residues. CDR3 DNA sequence: TGTGCCAGCAGTTTATATAGTACAGTCTATGGCTACACCTTC. Protein sequence: CASSLYSTVYGYTF.

This clone has just a few counts. This chain joins TRBV19 and TRBJ1-1, with 7 bases fitting TRBD1. CDR1 is LNHDA, CDR2 SQIVND, per germline (reference sequence). There are 14 residues in the CDR3. Unmatched junction bases numbered 6, after V lost 8 bases and J lost 0 bases. This CDR3 is CASRYRGLNTEAFF. In DNA form, the CDR3 reads TGTGCCAGTCGTTACAGGGGATTGAACACTGAAGCTTTCTTT.

The chain joins TRBV19 to TRBJ1-2; no reliable D call. In germline, CDR1 is LNHDA, CDR2 SQIVND (reference sequence). V was pared by 1 base and J by 6 bases, with 6 bases between. This CDR3 contains 12 residues. This CDR3 reads CASSIAGNGYTF. The CDR3 nucleotides are TGTGCCAGTAGTATAGCGGGAAATGGCTACACCTTC.

V and J are TRBV4-2 and TRBJ2-3, with 10 bases that match TRBD2. Germline values: CDR1 LGHNA, CDR2 YNFKEQ. With 0 bases clipped from V and 5 bases from J, the junction kept 17 bases outside the gene matches. CDR3 size: 20 residues. CDR3 sequence (DNA): TGTGCCAGCAGCCAAGATGTTTGGCTAGCGGGAGAAGGAATCCTAGATACGCAGTATTTT. Translation gives CASSQDVWLAGEGILDTQYF.

This clone has a single count. The V and J genes are TRBV9 and TRBJ1-3; 8 nucleotides agree with TRBD1. The V segment lost 0 bases and the J segment 3 bases; nucleotides outside the gene matches: 2. Germline V gene lookup returns CDR1 SGDLS and CDR2 YYNGEE. This CDR3 spans 15 amino acids. The CDR3 is CASSVEGQVGNTIYF. DNA of the CDR3: TGTGCCAGCAGCGTAGAGGGACAGGTTGGAAACACCATATATTTT.

This clone was observed a single time. The chain employs TRBV4-1 and TRBJ1-4; D is possibly TRBD1 (5 bases). There are 16 residues in the CDR3. V lost 1 base to trimming and J lost 8 bases, with 17 bases between them. Per germline, CDR1 MGHRA and CDR2 YSYEKL. The CDR3 is CASSQGSGGVGEKLFF. The CDR3 nucleotides are TGCGCCAGCAGCCAAGGAAGCGGGGGGGTCGGGGAAAAACTGTTTTTT.